The 22 T cell receptor beta chains below come from one sample, sequenced in a study of Ad26.COV2.S vaccination and SARS-CoV-2 variants. Stated treatment: roughly 18 received Ad26.COV2.S at low or high dose, single or two shots; about 5 received placebo; per-sample allocation not given. The investigators took samples on day 63 after the first vaccine or placebo injection. Sequenced by immunoSEQ multiplex PCR; TCRdb stores in-frame clones only, minus some. This table has approximately 460,000 clones, about nine tenths appearing once. The starting material was peripheral blood, obtained in a trial of Ad26.COV2.S vaccine versus placebo. These receptors were taken from a person aged 18 to 59 who received the Ad26.COV2.S COVID-19 vaccine or a placebo.

This clone was counted between two and nine times. This chain connects TRBV3-1 (or the pseudogene TRBV3-2) to TRBJ1-2, with a weak D call TRBD1 (5 bases). Looked up from germline, CDR1 is LGHDT and CDR2 is YNNKEL (reference sequence). This CDR3 spans 15 amino acids. The germline V and J ends were trimmed by 1 base and 4 bases, with 13 bases remaining between them. This CDR3 is CASSQAAGPSYGYTF. CDR3 bases: TGTGCCAGCAGCCAAGCTGCAGGGCCCTCCTATGGCTACACCTTC.

The gene calls are TRBV6-6 and TRBJ1-6, with D maybe TRBD1 (6 bases). The CDR3 covers 17 residues. V was pared by 5 bases and J by 6 bases, with 20 bases between. Germline values: CDR1 MNHNY, CDR2 SVGAGI (reference sequence). The CDR3: CASSPLGVRQANSPLHF. DNA of the CDR3: TGTGCCAGCAGTCCTCTTGGAGTTAGACAGGCTAATTCACCCCTCCACTTT.

The V gene is TRBV5-1, the J gene TRBJ1-1; D ambiguous. Between the trimmed V and J ends, which lost 4 bases and 1 base, there was a span of 14 bases. The CDR3 consists of 15 residues. Germline V lookup: CDR1 SGHRS, CDR2 YFSETQ. CDR3 in DNA: TGCGCCAGCAGCGTCAGTCTAAGAGAGAACACTGAAGCTTTCTTT. Translated, it gives CASSVSLRENTEAFF.

V and J are TRBV1 and TRBJ2-1; TRBD2 is taken as the D call from the table, unchecked against the DNA. TRBV1 is a pseudogene. The CDR3 is 17 residues long. The chain's CDR3 is CTSSQFLAGSGYNEQFF. The CDR3 bases are TGCACCAGCAGCCAATTCTTAGCGGGGTCTGGATACAATGAGCAGTTCTTC.

This rearrangement joins TRBV28 to TRBJ2-7; no clear D. From germline, CDR1 is MDHEN and CDR2 SYDVKM. There are 9 residues in the CDR3. V was clipped by 6 bases and J by 6 bases, with 3 bases between them. CDR3 bases: TGTGCCAGCAGGGGCGAGCAGTACTTC. Translated, it gives CASRGEQYF.

In this sample, this clone turned up once. V gene TRBV30 combines with J gene TRBJ1-6; 9 bases align to TRBD1. Trimming cost V 3 bases and J 0 bases; bases outside gene matches: 3. Germline CDR1 and CDR2: GTSNPN and SVGIG (reference sequence). The CDR3 consists of 16 residues. The CDR3 coding sequence is TGTGCCTGGAGCCCGACAGGGGGCTCCTATAATTCACCCCTCCACTTT. Its translation: CAWSPTGGSYNSPLHF.

This clone was detected once. The V call is TRBV2, the J call TRBJ1-6; D perhaps matches TRBD1 (6 bases). The CDR3 loop spans 13 amino acids. Germline CDR1 reads SNHLY; CDR2 reads FYNNEI. V lost 8 bases and J lost 7, with 12 bases in between. CDR3 sequence (DNA): TGTGCCAGCTTATGGGACATAAATTCACCCCTCCACTTT. This sequence encodes CASLWDINSPLHF.

As regards this clone: This CDR3 is also generated by other DNA sequences in the sample. J is TRBJ1-5 and V is TRBV4-1; D is possibly TRBD1 (6 bases). The CDR3 extends over 13 amino acids. Germline CDR1 reads MGHRA; CDR2 reads YSYEKL. V shed 0 bases and J shed 7 bases, with 7 bases lying between them. The CDR3 DNA is TGCGCCAGCAGCCAAGATCAGGGGCAGCCCCAGCATTTT. This encodes CASSQDQGQPQHF.

This rearrangement joins TRBV28 to TRBJ1-2; TRBD1 matches 7 bases. This CDR3 has 14 amino acids. J gave up 4 bases and V 7 bases, and 9 bases lay outside the gene matches. Germline CDR1 and CDR2: MDHEN and SYDVKM. Written as DNA, the CDR3 is TGTGCCAGCATCCCAGGGGGAGGGCCCTATGGCTACACCTTC. Encoded protein: CASIPGGGPYGYTF.

The rearrangement uses TRBV7-8 and TRBJ2-5; TRBD1 might be the D (5 bases). The germline gives CDR1 SGHVS, CDR2 FQNEAQ. CDR3 length: 14 amino acids. Trimming pared 7 bases from V and 2 bases from J, leaving 14 bases between. Here the CDR3 DNA reads TGTGCCAGCACCCTCCGGCAGGGTCAAGAGACCCAGTACTTC. This codes for CASTLRQGQETQYF.

This clone was seen a single time. As DNA, the CDR3 is TGTGCCAGCAGCGTAGCCGTGCAGGGTGCCGGGGAGCTGTTTTTT. It encodes CASSVAVQGAGELFF. This chain joins TRBV9 and TRBJ2-2; possible D gene TRBD1, 5 bases. Between the trimmed V and J ends, which lost 0 bases and 6 bases, there was a span of 12 bases. The CDR3 totals 15 residues. Germline CDR1 is SGDLS and CDR2 is YYNGEE.

This clone was picked up a small number of times. The chain is built from TRBV7-2 and TRBJ2-7; 8 bases are shared with TRBD2. Germline CDR1 SGHTA, CDR2 FQGNSA. The V segment lost 2 bases and the J segment 6 bases; nucleotides outside the gene matches: 12. This CDR3 contains 16 residues. Written as DNA, the CDR3 is TGTGCCAGCAGCTTAATAATCGGGGGGGGCGGTGCCGAGCAGTACTTC. Amino acids: CASSLIIGGGGAEQYF.

The genes are TRBV28 and TRBJ2-3, with 16 nucleotides matching TRBD2. V dropped 6 bases and J dropped 3; count of bases not matched to a gene: 6. CDR1 and CDR2 (germline): MDHEN, SYDVKM. The CDR3 sequence is 17 residues long. The CDR3 sequence: CASSSGLAGGVTDTQYF. As DNA, the CDR3 is TGTGCCAGCAGCTCGGGACTAGCGGGAGGGGTTACAGATACGCAGTATTTT. The full variable domain, in which reference TRBV28 and TRBJ2-3 provide the parts outside the CDR3, is DVKVTQSSRYLVKRTGEKVFLECVQDMDHENMFWYRQDPGLGLRLIYFSYDVKMKEKGDIPEGYSVSREKKERFSLILESASTNQTSMYLCASSSGLAGGVTDTQYFGPGTRLTVL.

The J gene is TRBJ1-2, the V gene TRBV25-1, with D unclear. Germline assignment: CDR1 MGHDK and CDR2 SYGVNS. This CDR3 is 13 amino acids long. The V end was cut by 3 bases, the J end by 6 bases, with 11 bases between. The CDR3 region has the DNA TGTGCCAGCAGTGAGGGAGGGTGGGATGGCTACACCTTC. It translates to CASSEGGWDGYTF.

The chain is built from TRBV3-1 (or the pseudogene TRBV3-2) and TRBJ1-1, with 8 bases matching TRBD1. The CDR3 consists of 14 residues. Germline assignment: CDR1 LGHDT and CDR2 YNNKEL (reference sequence). V lost 4 bases to trimming and J lost 7 bases; unmatched junction nucleotides: 8. The DNA of the CDR3 is TGTGCCAGCAGCCTCTCTTTAGGACAGGGTGAAGCTTTCTTT. The encoded protein is CASSLSLGQGEAFF.

The chain is built from TRBV28 and TRBJ1-4; D uncertain. The CDR3 is made up of 13 amino acids. CDR1 and CDR2 (germline): MDHEN, SYDVKM. Trimming pared 5 bases from V and 8 bases from J, leaving 12 bases between. The CDR3 DNA reads TGTGCCAGCAGTATACTTCATCGAGAAAAACTGTTTTTT. This translates into CASSILHREKLFF.

The CDR3 loop reads CASSGDRHLYEQYF. The CDR3 bases are TGTGCCAGCAGCGGGGACAGACATTTATACGAGCAGTACTTC. The chain uses TRBV6-6 and TRBJ2-7; 7 bases are shared with TRBD1. With V trimmed by 6 bases and J by 4 bases, 9 bases remained unmatched. From germline, CDR1 is MNHNY and CDR2 SVGAGI (reference sequence). The CDR3 sequence is 14 residues long.

On this clone itself: The sample carries other DNA sequences with the same CDR3. The CDR3 spells CASSTGGTEAFF. The CDR3 nucleotides read TGTGCCAGCAGTACAGGGGGAACTGAAGCTTTCTTT. V gene TRBV6-5 combines with J gene TRBJ1-1; 8 bases match TRBD1. Germline CDR1 and CDR2: MNHEY and SVGAGI. This CDR3 contains 12 residues. With V trimmed by 5 bases and J by 5 bases, 1 base remained unmatched.

The rearrangement joins TRBV5-5 to TRBJ1-5; D unclear. Germline CDR1 reads SGHKS; CDR2 reads YYEKEE (reference sequence). The ends were cut back, 0 bases at V and 1 base at J, with 8 bases in the middle. This CDR3 is 15 amino acids long. The CDR3 loop reads CASSLDFGSNQPQHF. CDR3 DNA: TGTGCCAGCAGCTTGGACTTCGGAAGCAATCAGCCCCAGCATTTT.

V and J are TRBV5-1 and TRBJ1-2, with 7 bases lining up with TRBD1. CDR1 and CDR2 from the germline V gene are SGHRS and YFSETQ. This CDR3 spans 16 amino acids. Unmatched junction bases numbered 13, after V lost 4 bases and J lost 4 bases. CDR3 region: CASSLSPGTESYGYTF. DNA of the CDR3: TGCGCCAGCAGCCTAAGCCCCGGGACAGAGAGCTATGGCTACACCTTC. The whole variable domain, remainder taken from reference TRBV5-1 and TRBJ1-2, is KAGVTQTPRYLIKTRGQQVTLSCSPISGHRSVSWYQQTPGQGLQFLFEYFSETQRNKGNFPGRFSGRQFSNSRSEMNVSTLELGDSALYLCASSLSPGTESYGYTFGSGTRLTVV.

The chain has TRBV9 and TRBJ2-1; D possibly corresponds to TRBD2 (5 bases). V was pared by 3 bases and J by 4 bases, with 14 bases between. In germline, CDR1 is SGDLS, CDR2 YYNGEE. The CDR3 spans 15 residues. The CDR3 region is CASSASTIQYNEQFF. Written as DNA, the CDR3 is TGTGCCAGCAGCGCGTCGACTATCCAGTACAATGAGCAGTTCTTC.

The rearrangement links TRBV9 to TRBJ1-4, with 7 bases identical to TRBD1. CDR3 size: 15 residues. J gave up 10 bases and V 0 bases, and 9 bases lay outside the gene matches. The germline gives CDR1 SGDLS, CDR2 YYNGEE. CDR3 DNA: TGTGCCAGCAGCGTAGGAGGGACAGCCGCGGGAAAACTGTTTTTT. Amino acid sequence: CASSVGGTAAGKLFF.